The 30 T cell receptor beta chains below all came from one sample that was sequenced in a study of beta chain features in type 1 diabetes. Expressed TCRB transcripts got sequenced, as all isolated RNA was reverse transcribed. Assay: immunoSEQ multiplex PCR; the TCRdb copy retains only in-frame clones and omits some. In the table there are about 250,000 clones, 13% to 15% of which are singletons. Sequenced input: naive CD4+ T cells from blood. The origin of the receptors is a woman between 40 and 50 years old in good health.

For this clone: Within the sample, other DNA sequences also encode this same CDR3. The chain has TRBV19 and TRBJ2-1; 7 bases map to TRBD1. The V gene's germline CDR1 is LNHDA and CDR2 SQIVND (reference sequence). V shed 4 bases, J shed 6 bases, and the junction held 9 bases outside the gene matches. CDR3 length: 15 residues. CDR3 DNA sequence: TGTGCCAGTAGTAACGGGCAGGGGGTATCCAATGAGCAGTTCTTC. Amino acids: CASSNGQGVSNEQFF.

The rearrangement joins TRBV2 to TRBJ2-3; tentative D call: TRBD1 (6 bases). CDR1 is SNHLY and CDR2 is FYNNEI in the germline V gene. The CDR3 consists of 16 residues. V lost 3 bases to trimming and J lost 2 bases, with 15 bases between them. CDR3: CASSDIPGQFTDTQYF. Here the CDR3 DNA reads TGTGCCAGCAGTGACATCCCGGGACAATTCACAGATACGCAGTATTTT.

This clone was counted only a few times. This chain joins TRBV25-1 and TRBJ2-3, with D tentatively TRBD2 (5 bases). Deletions cut 2 bases from V and 2 bases from J, with 14 bases between. The length of the CDR3 is 16 residues. CDR1 and CDR2 from the germline V gene are MGHDK and SYGVNS. The CDR3 region has the DNA TGTGCCAGCAGTGAAATGAAACGGGGTCCCACAGATACGCAGTATTTT. Protein: CASSEMKRGPTDTQYF.

This chain connects TRBV9 to TRBJ2-6; D uncertain. Germline-derived CDR1 and CDR2 are SGDLS and YYNGEE. Trimming removed 0 bases at V and 0 bases at J, with 13 bases between. This CDR3 has 18 residues. The CDR3 sequence: CASSVGPLQSSGANVLTF. CDR3 coding DNA: TGTGCCAGCAGCGTAGGCCCCCTTCAGTCCTCTGGGGCCAACGTCCTGACTTTC.

The chain recombines TRBV27 with TRBJ2-7; 8 nucleotides align to TRBD1. This CDR3 has 12 amino acids. Trimming removed 8 bases from V and 6 bases from J; junction bases left unmatched: 6. Germline CDR1 reads MNHEY; CDR2 reads SMNVEV (reference sequence). CDR3 sequence reads: CASARTGREQYF. The CDR3 region has the DNA TGTGCCAGCGCCAGGACAGGGCGCGAGCAGTACTTC.

The chain recombines TRBV2 with TRBJ2-7; D possibly corresponds to TRBD1 (6 bases). The CDR3 runs 15 residues. Germline V gives CDR1 SNHLY, CDR2 FYNNEI. Trimming stripped 3 bases from V and 0 bases from J, with 12 bases between. The chain's CDR3 is CASSEGAPASYEQYF. The CDR3, as DNA: TGTGCCAGCAGTGAGGGGGCCCCTGCCTCCTACGAGCAGTACTTC.

This clone was seen a few times. This chain connects TRBV2 to TRBJ2-3; 9 bases align to TRBD2. The germline gives CDR1 SNHLY, CDR2 FYNNEI. Trimming removed 6 bases from V and 10 bases from J; junction bases left unmatched: 14. The length of the CDR3 is 15 residues. This chain's CDR3 is CASRDPPGLAGSQYF. The CDR3 DNA is TGTGCCAGCAGAGACCCTCCGGGACTAGCAGGGTCGCAGTATTTT.

This clone appeared many times. The gene calls are TRBV4-2 and TRBJ2-7, with D uncertain. Trimming pared 0 bases from V and 2 bases from J, leaving 5 bases between. The CDR3 covers 13 residues. Per germline, CDR1 LGHNA and CDR2 YNFKEQ. CDR3 loop: CASSQDVTYEQYF. Here the CDR3 DNA reads TGTGCCAGCAGCCAAGATGTCACCTACGAGCAGTACTTC.

The table lists this clone with a few counts. The V gene is TRBV11-2, the J gene TRBJ2-1, with 8 bases matching TRBD1. V lost 5 bases and J lost 4; bases outside the gene matches: 7. Germline loops: CDR1 SGHAT, CDR2 FQNNGV. The CDR3 contains 15 residues. This chain's CDR3 is CASSPGTGPYNEQFF. CDR3 in DNA: TGTGCCAGCAGCCCGGGGACAGGTCCGTACAATGAGCAGTTCTTC.

This clone was recorded a few times. The V gene is TRBV7-6, the J gene TRBJ1-4, with 7 bases lining up with TRBD1. V lost 4 bases to trimming and J lost 4 bases; unmatched junction nucleotides: 3. Germline assignment: CDR1 SGHVS and CDR2 FNYEAQ. This CDR3 comprises 14 residues. The CDR3 reads CASSSGQINEKLFF. Written as DNA, the CDR3 is TGTGCCAGCAGCTCGGGACAGATTAATGAAAAACTGTTTTTT.

The chain recombines TRBV5-1 with TRBJ2-1; 12 bases fit TRBD2. The CDR3 spans 18 residues. With V trimmed by 0 bases and J by 7 bases, 11 bases remained unmatched. Germline V gene data show CDR1 as SGHRS and CDR2 as YFSETQ. The chain's CDR3 is CASSLGLGLGLAGNEQFF. CDR3 in DNA: TGCGCCAGCAGCTTGGGTTTAGGACTAGGACTAGCGGGAAATGAGCAGTTCTTC.

This clone was counted between two and nine times. The J gene is TRBJ1-1, the V gene TRBV5-1; 9 positions agree with TRBD1. Germline V CDR1 and CDR2: SGHRS, YFSETQ. The length of the CDR3 is 17 residues. V dropped 7 bases and J dropped 0; count of bases not matched to a gene: 13. The CDR3 sequence is CASPVTGGAALNTEAFF. The CDR3 DNA sequence: TGCGCCAGCCCAGTTACAGGGGGCGCAGCCTTGAACACTGAAGCTTTCTTT.

V and J are TRBV7-2 and TRBJ2-1; TRBD2 matches 14 bases. J was trimmed by 2 bases and V by 5 bases; bases with no gene match: 5. This CDR3 has 17 residues. The germline gives CDR1 SGHTA, CDR2 FQGNSA. The CDR3 DNA reads as TGTGCCAGCAGCAAACCGGGACTAGCGGGGGCCTACAATGAGCAGTTCTTC. As protein: CASSKPGLAGAYNEQFF.

This clone showed up just a few times. This chain joins TRBV7-2 and TRBJ2-7, with D maybe TRBD1 (6 bases). The length of the CDR3 is 14 residues. Looked up from germline, CDR1 is SGHTA and CDR2 is FQGNSA. V dropped 0 bases and J dropped 3 bases, with 9 bases sitting between them. The CDR3 DNA is TGTGCCAGCAGCTTAGCACCCAGGGGCTACGAGCAGTACTTC. Translation gives CASSLAPRGYEQYF.

This clone was counted between two and nine times. V usage is TRBV4-3 and J usage is TRBJ2-2; D possibly corresponds to TRBD1 (6 bases). The germline gives CDR1 LGHNA, CDR2 YSLEER. The CDR3 runs 16 residues. Trimming removed 4 bases at V and 3 bases at J, with 15 bases between. As DNA, the CDR3 is TGCGCCAGCAGCCTAGGACAGTGGTCGTACACCGGGGAGCTGTTTTTT. Translation gives CASSLGQWSYTGELFF.

The rearrangement uses TRBV5-1 and TRBJ2-7; 13 bases align to TRBD2. In germline, CDR1 is SGHRS, CDR2 YFSETQ. V shed 6 bases, J shed 0 bases, and the junction held 9 bases outside the gene matches. The CDR3 is 17 residues long. The CDR3 DNA reads as TGCGCCAGCACCCGACTAGCGGGGGGTCGGAGCTCCTACGAGCAGTACTTC. Its translation: CASTRLAGGRSSYEQYF. Full variable domain (rest looked up from reference TRBV5-1 and TRBJ2-7): KAGVTQTPRYLIKTRGQQVTLSCSPISGHRSVSWYQQTPGQGLQFLFEYFSETQRNKGNFPGRFSGRQFSNSRSEMNVSTLELGDSALYLCASTRLAGGRSSYEQYFGPGTRLTVT.

The rearrangement joins TRBV9 to TRBJ1-2; 9 bases fit TRBD1. This CDR3 comprises 12 residues. Germline CDR1 and CDR2: SGDLS and YYNGEE. The junction had 5 bases not matched to a gene; V was cut back by 4 bases and J by 10 bases. DNA of the CDR3: TGTGCCAGCAGCCCTCGGACAGGGGACTACACCTTC. Protein sequence: CASSPRTGDYTF.

This chain links TRBV10-1 with TRBJ2-7; D may be TRBD2 (6 bases). V was shortened by 5 bases and J by 1 base, with 9 bases between the two germline ends. The germline CDR1 and CDR2 sequences are WNHNN and SYGVQD (reference sequence). CDR3 length: 13 residues. CDR3 in amino acids: CASSSGRSYEQYF. CDR3 DNA: TGCGCCAGCAGTAGCGGGCGATCCTACGAGCAGTACTTC.

V and J are TRBV5-4 and TRBJ1-1; 7 positions agree with TRBD1. Germline V gene lookup returns CDR1 SGHNT and CDR2 YYREEE (reference sequence). Unmatched junction bases numbered 7, after V lost 2 bases and J lost 6 bases. The CDR3 consists of 14 residues. The CDR3 loop reads CASSLPGGAAEAFF. The CDR3 bases are TGTGCCAGCAGCTTACCAGGGGGTGCCGCTGAAGCTTTCTTT.

J is TRBJ1-4 and V is TRBV5-4; 10 bases are shared with TRBD1. J gave up 7 bases and V 4 bases, and 4 bases lay outside the gene matches. The length of the CDR3 is 14 residues. Germline loops: CDR1 SGHNT, CDR2 YYREEE (reference sequence). The CDR3 reads CASSGTGAGEKLFF. In nucleotides, the CDR3 is TGTGCCAGCAGCGGGACAGGGGCGGGTGAAAAACTGTTTTTT.

The V gene is TRBV9, the J gene TRBJ2-5; 11 positions agree with TRBD2. V lost 0 bases and J lost 3; bases outside the gene matches: 10. The CDR3 contains 18 residues. Germline lookup yields CDR1 SGDLS and CDR2 YYNGEE. CDR3 region: CASSVGASGGISEETQYF. The CDR3 coding sequence is TGTGCCAGCAGCGTAGGGGCTAGCGGGGGGATTAGCGAAGAGACCCAGTACTTC.

CDR3 sequence reads: CASNILELAGGEQFF. Here the CDR3 DNA reads TGCGCCAGCAACATACTCGAGCTAGCGGGGGGTGAGCAGTTCTTC. The J gene is TRBJ2-1, the V gene TRBV5-1; TRBD2 aligns across 11 bases. Per the germline V gene, CDR1 is SGHRS and CDR2 is YFSETQ. The ends lost 6 bases at V and 9 bases at J; junction bases unmatched: 11. The CDR3 runs 15 residues.

The chain recombines TRBV14 with TRBJ1-2; D gene unclear. The V gene lost 0 bases and the J gene lost 8 bases, with 16 bases spanning the gap. Germline CDR1 reads SGHDN; CDR2 reads FVKESK. The CDR3 contains 15 residues. CDR3 in DNA: TGTGCCAGCAGCCAAGATGGAGAGGGAATAGGCGGCTACACCTTC. Translating it yields CASSQDGEGIGGYTF. The full variable domain, with the rest looked up from reference TRBV14 and TRBJ1-2, is EAGVTQFPSHSVIEKGQTVTLRCDPISGHDNLYWYRRVMGKEIKFLLHFVKESKQDESGMPNNRFLAERTGGTYSTLKVQPAELEDSGVYFCASSQDGEGIGGYTFGSGTRLTVV.

This clone showed up just a few times. The chain recombines TRBV5-1 with TRBJ2-7, with a tentative D call TRBD2 (6 bases). The germline V gene has CDR1 SGHRS and CDR2 YFSETQ. The CDR3 consists of 11 residues. Trimming removed 6 bases at V and 6 bases at J, with 10 bases between. CDR3 coding DNA: TGCGCCAGCACCGTGGGGGGCGAGCAGTACTTC. This sequence encodes CASTVGGEQYF. The entire variable domain, with the rest obtained from reference TRBV5-1 and TRBJ2-7, is as follows: KAGVTQTPRYLIKTRGQQVTLSCSPISGHRSVSWYQQTPGQGLQFLFEYFSETQRNKGNFPGRFSGRQFSNSRSEMNVSTLELGDSALYLCASTVGGEQYFGPGTRLTVT.

The chain uses TRBV15 and TRBJ2-3, with a tentative D call TRBD1 (5 bases). The length of the CDR3 is 15 residues. Germline loops: CDR1 LNHNV, CDR2 YYDKDF (reference sequence). V dropped 0 bases and J dropped 4 bases, with 11 bases sitting between them. The CDR3 DNA reads as TGTGCCACCAGCAGAGATGGGGCAGCTCCAGATACGCAGTATTTT. Its protein is CATSRDGAAPDTQYF. Variable domain in full (rest from reference TRBV15 and TRBJ2-3): DAMVIQNPRYQVTQFGKPVTLSCSQTLNHNVMYWYQQKSSQAPKLLFHYYDKDFNNEADTPDNFQSRRPNTSFCFLDIRSPGLGDTAMYLCATSRDGAAPDTQYFGPGTRLTVL.

The gene calls are TRBV4-1 and TRBJ2-2; D is undetermined. Germline-derived CDR1 and CDR2 are MGHRA and YSYEKL. The V end was cut by 3 bases, the J end by 0 bases, with 17 bases between. The CDR3 is 18 amino acids. CDR3: CASSHGTYGYANTGELFF. In nucleotides, the CDR3 is TGCGCCAGCAGCCACGGCACTTACGGGTACGCGAACACCGGGGAGCTGTTTTTT.

The chain has TRBV5-6 and TRBJ2-1, with 11 bases aligning to TRBD2. The CDR3 has 15 residues. V lost 2 bases to trimming and J lost 4 bases; unmatched junction nucleotides: 2. From germline, CDR1 is SGHDT and CDR2 YYEEEE. DNA for the CDR3: TGTGCCAGCAGCTTACTAGCGGGGGTATACAATGAGCAGTTCTTC. Translation gives CASSLLAGVYNEQFF.

The rearrangement joins TRBV5-4 to TRBJ2-7; perhaps TRBD2 as D (6 bases). The V gene lost 0 bases and the J gene lost 3 bases, with 13 bases spanning the gap. The CDR3 sequence is 15 residues long. Germline assignment: CDR1 SGHNT and CDR2 YYREEE (reference sequence). In nucleotides, the CDR3 is TGTGCCAGCAGCTTGGGAGGGGAGGCCCTCTACGAGCAGTACTTC. It yields the protein CASSLGGEALYEQYF.

The rearrangement links TRBV5-1 to TRBJ2-1, with 7 bases aligning to TRBD1. V lost 5 bases to trimming and J lost 0 bases; unmatched junction nucleotides: 5. CDR1 is SGHRS and CDR2 is YFSETQ in the germline V gene. This CDR3 has 15 residues. The CDR3 nucleotides read TGCGCCAGCAGACAGGGGTCGGGCTCCTACAATGAGCAGTTCTTC. Translated: CASRQGSGSYNEQFF.

This clone was counted only a few times. This chain joins TRBV2 and TRBJ2-3; 9 positions match TRBD2. This CDR3 comprises 14 residues. The germline gives CDR1 SNHLY, CDR2 FYNNEI. The V and J ends lost 8 bases and 2 bases, in that order; junction bases with no gene match: 5. Here the CDR3 reads CASPAGGFTDTQYF. In DNA, the CDR3 is TGTGCCAGCCCAGCGGGGGGATTCACAGATACGCAGTATTTT.